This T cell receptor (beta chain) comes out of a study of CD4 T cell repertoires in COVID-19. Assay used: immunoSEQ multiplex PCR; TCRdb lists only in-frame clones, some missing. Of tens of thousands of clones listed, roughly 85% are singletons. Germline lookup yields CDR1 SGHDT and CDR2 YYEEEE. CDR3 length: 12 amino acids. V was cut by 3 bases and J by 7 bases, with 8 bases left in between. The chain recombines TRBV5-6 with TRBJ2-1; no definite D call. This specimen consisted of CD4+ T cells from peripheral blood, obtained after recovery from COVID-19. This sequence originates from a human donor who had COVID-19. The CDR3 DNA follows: TGTGCCAGCAGCTCTTCCGGGAATGAGCAGTTCTTC. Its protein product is CASSSSGNEQFF.